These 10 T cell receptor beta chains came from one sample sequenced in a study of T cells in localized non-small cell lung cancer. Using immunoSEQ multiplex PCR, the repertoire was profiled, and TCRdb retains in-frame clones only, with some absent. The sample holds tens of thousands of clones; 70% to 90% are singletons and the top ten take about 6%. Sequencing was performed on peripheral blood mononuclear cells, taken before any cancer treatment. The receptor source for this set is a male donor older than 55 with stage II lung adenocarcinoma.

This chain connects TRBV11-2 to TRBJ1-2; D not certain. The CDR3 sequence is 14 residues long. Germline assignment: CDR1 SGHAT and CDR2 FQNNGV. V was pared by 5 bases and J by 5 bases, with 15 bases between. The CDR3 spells CASSLDPSPYGYTF. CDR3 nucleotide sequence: TGTGCCAGCAGCCTCGACCCGTCCCCTTATGGCTACACCTTC. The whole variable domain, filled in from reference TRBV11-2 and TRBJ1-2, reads EAGVAQSPRYKIIEKRQSVAFWCNPISGHATLYWYQQILGQGPKLLIQFQNNGVVDDSQLPKDRFSAERLKGVDSTLKIQPAKLEDSAVYLCASSLDPSPYGYTFGSGTRLTVV.

The CDR3 loop reads CASSLTGGGEKLFF. Written as DNA, the CDR3 is TGTGCCAGCAGTTTGACAGGGGGTGGTGAAAAACTGTTTTTT. The chain couples TRBV28 to TRBJ1-4; 9 bases map to TRBD1. V was pared by 3 bases and J by 7 bases, with 3 bases of the junction left unmatched. The CDR3 loop spans 14 amino acids. Germline assignment: CDR1 MDHEN and CDR2 SYDVKM.

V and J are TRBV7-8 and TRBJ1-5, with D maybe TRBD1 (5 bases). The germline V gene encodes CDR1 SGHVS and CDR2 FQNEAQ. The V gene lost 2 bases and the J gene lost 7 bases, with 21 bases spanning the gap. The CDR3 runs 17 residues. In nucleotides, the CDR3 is TGTGCCAGCAGCTTAAGGGGTCACATAGGGACCGGGCAGCCCCAGCATTTT. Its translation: CASSLRGHIGTGQPQHF.

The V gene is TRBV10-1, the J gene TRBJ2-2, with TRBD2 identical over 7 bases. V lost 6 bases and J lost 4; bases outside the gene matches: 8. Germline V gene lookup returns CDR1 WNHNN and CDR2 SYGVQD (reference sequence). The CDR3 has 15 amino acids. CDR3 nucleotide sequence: TGCGCCAGCAGCCTAGGACTAGGTGGCACCGGGGAGCTGTTTTTT. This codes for CASSLGLGGTGELFF.

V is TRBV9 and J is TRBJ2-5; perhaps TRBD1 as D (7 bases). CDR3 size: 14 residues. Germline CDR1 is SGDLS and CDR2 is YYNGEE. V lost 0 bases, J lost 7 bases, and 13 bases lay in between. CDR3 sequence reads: CASSVESGGRTQYF. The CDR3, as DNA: TGTGCCAGCAGCGTAGAGTCAGGGGGGAGGACCCAGTACTTC.

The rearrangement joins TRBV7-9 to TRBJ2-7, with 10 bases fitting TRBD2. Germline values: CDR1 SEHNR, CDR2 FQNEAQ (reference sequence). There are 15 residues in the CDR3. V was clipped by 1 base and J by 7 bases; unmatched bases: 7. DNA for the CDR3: TGTGCCAGCAGCTTAGTGGGCCTAGCGGGAGTGGAGCAGTACTTC. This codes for CASSLVGLAGVEQYF.

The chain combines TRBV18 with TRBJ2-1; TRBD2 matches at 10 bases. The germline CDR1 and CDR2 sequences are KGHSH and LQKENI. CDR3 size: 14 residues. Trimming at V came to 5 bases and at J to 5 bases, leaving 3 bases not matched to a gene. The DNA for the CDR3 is TGTGCCAGCTCAGATCTAGCGGGGGACAATGAGCAGTTCTTC. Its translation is CASSDLAGDNEQFF. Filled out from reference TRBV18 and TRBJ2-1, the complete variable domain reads NAGVMQNPRHLVRRRGQEARLRCSPMKGHSHVYWYRQLPEEGLKFMVYLQKENIIDESGMPKERFSAEFPKEGPSILRIQQVVRGDSAAYFCASSDLAGDNEQFFGPGTRLTVL.

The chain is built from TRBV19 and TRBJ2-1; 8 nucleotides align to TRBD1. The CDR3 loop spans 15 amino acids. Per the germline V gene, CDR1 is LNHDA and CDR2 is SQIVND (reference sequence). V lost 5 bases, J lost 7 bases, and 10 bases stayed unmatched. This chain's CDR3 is CASSPLGQGGNEQFF. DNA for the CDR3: TGTGCCAGTAGTCCTCTAGGACAGGGTGGAAATGAGCAGTTCTTC.

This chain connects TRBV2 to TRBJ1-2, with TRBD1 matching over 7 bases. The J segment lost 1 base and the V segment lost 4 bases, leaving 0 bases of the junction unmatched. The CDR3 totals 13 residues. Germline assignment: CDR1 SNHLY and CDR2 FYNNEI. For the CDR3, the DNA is TGTGCCAGCAGTGGGGACAGTAACTATGGCTACACCTTC. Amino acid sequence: CASSGDSNYGYTF.

The CDR3 sequence: CASSLGTRYGYTF. The CDR3 bases are TGTGCCAGCAGTTTAGGGACCCGCTATGGCTACACCTTC. The J gene is TRBJ1-2, the V gene TRBV6-5, with D possibly TRBD1 on 5 matching bases. This CDR3 is built from 13 residues. V was trimmed by 4 bases and J by 4 bases, leaving 10 bases between them. CDR1 MNHEY and CDR2 SVGAGI come from the germline V gene.